The 16 T cell receptor beta chains in this list originate from one sample, sequenced in a study of tissue T cells after allogeneic stem cell transplantation. As to time point: mouse harvest day 7 after allogeneic transplant. The graft held 10^6 splenic CD5+ T cells and 10^7 T-cell-depleted bone marrow cells. The assay was immunoSEQ multiplex PCR, and TCRdb's table has in-frame clones only and misses some. The sample lists 5,500 to 7,000 clones, 45% to 50% occurring once. Material: gut tissue. Receptors originate from a female BALB/c mouse given C57BL/6 T cells with graft-versus-host disease after an allogeneic hematopoietic cell transplant.

This clone was seen a few times. Genes here carry mouse names. With the read ending 1 residue before the CDR3 end, the germline J gene is used to fill in that end. The gene calls are TRBV3 and TRBJ1-5; D might be TRBD1 (5 bases). Germline V gene data show CDR1 as SNHLY and CDR2 as FYNGKV (reference sequence). V was shortened by 1 base and J by 3 bases, with 10 bases between the two germline ends. The CDR3 runs to 15 residues. The sequenced CDR3 bases are TGTGCCAGCAGCTTAGGAAGGGGAGCCAACCAGGCTCCGCTT. This encodes CASSLGRGANQAPL. The full CDR3 is CASSLGRGANQAPLF.

Worth noting for this clone: Germline and genes here are mouse. Sequencing ends 1 residue short of the CDR3 end; the germline J gene provides the rest. The rearrangement joins TRBV3 to TRBJ2-7; tentative D call: TRBD2 (6 bases). The CDR3 totals 12 residues. Germline V gene lookup returns CDR1 SNHLY and CDR2 FYNGKV (reference sequence). Between the trimmed V and J ends, which lost 4 bases and 2 bases, there was a span of 6 bases. CDR3: CASSWGAYEQYF. The CDR3 bases that were read are TGTGCCAGCAGCTGGGGGGCCTATGAACAGTAC.

Turning to this clone: Germline and genes here are mouse. The read terminates 1 residue ahead of where the CDR3 ends, so the germline J gene completes it. The chain employs TRBV3 and TRBJ2-2, with D possibly TRBD2 on 5 matching bases. Looked up from germline, CDR1 is SNHLY and CDR2 is FYNGKV (reference sequence). Trimming cost V 1 base and J 1 base, with 7 bases left between them. The CDR3 runs to 15 residues. The CDR3 DNA, read in part, is TGTGCCAGCAGCTTAGGGACTTTAAACACCGGGCAGCTCTAC. This encodes CASSLGTLNTGQLY. The full-length CDR3 reads as CASSLGTLNTGQLYF.

This clone turned up a few times. Gene names follow the mouse nomenclature. The read halts 1 residue ahead of the CDR3 end, with the missing end drawn from the germline J gene. This chain uses TRBV26 with TRBJ1-1, with TRBD1 identical over 7 bases. Germline V lookup: CDR1 KGHPV, CDR2 FQNQEV (reference sequence). V lost 5 bases to trimming and J lost 4 bases; unmatched junction nucleotides: 4. This CDR3 comprises 13 residues. CDR3 bases read: TGTGCCAGCAGTTTCAGGGGGGGCACAGAAGTCTTC. This encodes CASSFRGGTEVF. The entire CDR3 is CASSFRGGTEVFF.

About this clone itself: All gene names here are mouse names. The read halts 1 residue ahead of the CDR3 end, with the missing end drawn from the germline J gene. The rearrangement joins TRBV26 to TRBJ1-1, with TRBD1 matching over 9 bases. The CDR3 is made up of 15 amino acids. J was trimmed by 0 bases and V by 4 bases; bases with no gene match: 3. The V gene's germline CDR1 is KGHPV and CDR2 FQNQEV (reference sequence). CDR3 DNA (partial): TGTGCCAGCAGTCCTTACAGGGGGCCAAACACAGAAGTCTTC. This codes for CASSPYRGPNTEVF. The full-length CDR3 reads as CASSPYRGPNTEVFF.

In the case of this clone: The germline and genes are mouse ones. The observed sequence ends 1 residue before the CDR3 terminus, with the missing tail filled in from the germline J gene. The chain uses TRBV19 and TRBJ1-1; no reliable D call. The CDR3 consists of 13 residues. Looked up from germline, CDR1 is FNHDT and CDR2 is SITEND (reference sequence). Trimming cost V 4 bases and J 2 bases, with 9 bases left between them. CDR3 protein: CASSLTTNTEVFF. The sequenced part of the CDR3 DNA is TGTGCCAGCAGTCTCACAACCAACACAGAAGTCTTC. Full variable domain (remainder filled in from reference TRBV19 and TRBJ1-1): GGIITQTPKFLIGQEGQKLTLKCQQNFNHDTMYWYRQDSGKGLRLIYYSITENDLQKGDLSEGYDASREKKSSFSLTVTSAQKNEMAVFLCASSLTTNTEVFFGKGTRLTVV.

Comment on this clone: The germline and genes are mouse ones. The observed sequence ends 1 residue before the CDR3 terminus, with the missing tail filled in from the germline J gene. The genes are TRBV12-2 and TRBJ1-5; D gene ambiguous. CDR3 size: 15 residues. Germline CDR1 is SGHLS and CDR2 is HYDKME. Between the trimmed V and J ends, which lost 0 bases and 2 bases, there was a span of 10 bases. The CDR3 spells CASSLWQVDNQAPLF. The sequenced part of the CDR3 DNA is TGTGCCAGCTCTCTCTGGCAGGTCGACAACCAGGCTCCGCTT. Based on the CDR3 plus reference TRBV12-2 and TRBJ1-5, the full variable domain is NSGVVQSPRYIIKGKGERSILKCIPISGHLSVAWYQQTQGQELKFFIQHYDKMERDKGNLPSRFSVQQFDDYHSEMNMSALELEDSAVYFCASSLWQVDNQAPLFGEGTRLSVL.

A remark on this clone: Genes and germline are mouse. The read ends 1 residue early relative to the CDR3; the germline J gene fills the gap. This chain connects TRBV5 to TRBJ2-4; 11 nucleotides match TRBD2. This CDR3 is built from 16 residues. CDR1 LGHNA and CDR2 YNLKQL come from the germline V gene (reference sequence). J gave up 0 bases and V 4 bases, and 3 bases lay outside the gene matches. The part of the CDR3 DNA that was read is TGTGCCAGCAGCCCGGGACTGGGGGTTAGTCAAAACACCTTGTAC. Translation gives CASSPGLGVSQNTLY. Given in full, the CDR3 is CASSPGLGVSQNTLYF.

For this clone: Mouse germline and gene names are used. With the read ending 1 residue before the CDR3 end, the germline J gene is used to fill in that end. This rearrangement joins TRBV19 to TRBJ1-3; D may be TRBD1 (6 bases). V shed 3 bases and J shed 4 bases, with 8 bases lying between them. Looked up from germline, CDR1 is FNHDT and CDR2 is SITEND (reference sequence). This CDR3 is built from 13 residues. The covered CDR3 bases are TGTGCCAGCAGTACAGGGGTAGGAAATACGCTCTAT. This sequence encodes CASSTGVGNTLY. The full CDR3 is CASSTGVGNTLYF.

By share, this clone ranks as medium-sized. The gene names given are mouse names. The CDR3 end lies 1 residue beyond the end of the read and is filled in from the germline J gene. J is TRBJ2-7 and V is TRBV23; the D call of TRBD2 is as the table states it, not checked on the DNA. The CDR3 length is 15 residues. CDR1 KGHTA and CDR2 FQNQQP come from the germline V gene. CDR3 DNA, as far as it was read: TGCTCCAGCAGTCAATCGATCGGGGGGGGCGTTGAACAGTAC. This encodes CSSSQSIGGGVEQY. The CDR3 in its entirety is CSSSQSIGGGVEQYF.

On this clone: Gene and germline names: mouse. The read finishes 1 residue shy of the CDR3 end, and the germline J gene is used to complete it. The chain is built from TRBV31 and TRBJ2-7; 8 bases are shared with TRBD2. Trimming at V came to 4 bases and at J to 0 bases, leaving 8 bases not matched to a gene. Germline CDR1 reads GKSSPN; CDR2 reads SITVG. The CDR3 is made up of 15 amino acids. CDR3 residues: CAWTLWGASSYEQYF. The CDR3 bases that were read are TGTGCCTGGACCCTCTGGGGGGCGAGCTCCTATGAACAGTAC.

A few counts support this clone. Gene names and germline match the mouse. The read stops 1 residue short of the end of the CDR3; the missing end is completed from the germline J gene. This chain uses TRBV26 with TRBJ2-2, with D possibly being TRBD1 (5 bases). V shed 2 bases and J shed 1 base, with 5 bases lying between them. CDR1 is KGHPV and CDR2 is FQNQEV in the germline V gene (reference sequence). This CDR3 has 14 amino acids. CDR3 residues: CASSLGQNTGQLYF. The sequenced CDR3 bases are TGTGCCAGCAGTCTGGGACAAAACACCGGGCAGCTCTAC.

Only a few counts were recorded for this clone. The gene names given are mouse names. The read ends 1 residue shy of where the CDR3 ends; the end is completed using the germline J gene. The rearrangement links TRBV16 to TRBJ1-4; a possible D gene is TRBD1 (5 bases). CDR3 length: 17 residues. V lost 5 bases and J lost 0, with 16 bases in between. Germline values: CDR1 SGHSA, CDR2 FRNQAP. The CDR3 region is CASSPPRGRISNERLFF. CDR3 DNA, as far as it was read: TGTGCAAGCAGCCCGCCCCGGGGGAGGATTTCCAACGAAAGATTATTT.

About this clone itself: Gene names are the mouse ones. Read data end 1 residue before the CDR3 end; the end is taken from the germline J gene. The chain has TRBV23 and TRBJ1-1; the table's D call TRBD1 went unverified against the DNA. The V gene's germline CDR1 is KGHTA and CDR2 FQNQQP. This CDR3 comprises 14 residues. The CDR3 here is CSSSQSNRNTEVFF. The part of the CDR3 DNA that was read is TGCTCCAGCAGTCAATCGAACAGAAACACAGAAGTCTTC.

To note about this clone: Gene names are mouse gene names. The read terminates 1 residue ahead of where the CDR3 ends, so the germline J gene completes it. The chain joins TRBV16 to TRBJ1-6; a weak D match, TRBD1 (5 bases). TRBJ1-6 is annotated as an ORF whose role is uncertain. Germline CDR1 is SGHSA and CDR2 is FRNQAP. Trimming stripped 2 bases from V and 5 bases from J, with 7 bases between. The CDR3 is made up of 14 amino acids. The CDR3 is CASSLKGNNSPLYF. The CDR3 bases that were read are TGTGCAAGCAGCTTAAAGGGGAATAATTCGCCCCTCTAC.

With regard to this clone: Each gene name is a mouse one. Read coverage stops 1 residue before the CDR3 terminus; the germline J gene supplies the remainder. The V and J genes are TRBV19 and TRBJ2-7; D may be TRBD2 (7 bases). The CDR3 is 15 residues long. Deletions cut 4 bases from V and 0 bases from J, with 14 bases between. In germline, CDR1 is FNHDT, CDR2 SITEND (reference sequence). The CDR3 loop is CASSPRGGSSYEQYF. CDR3 DNA (partial): TGTGCCAGCAGTCCAAGGGGGGGGAGCTCCTATGAACAGTAC.